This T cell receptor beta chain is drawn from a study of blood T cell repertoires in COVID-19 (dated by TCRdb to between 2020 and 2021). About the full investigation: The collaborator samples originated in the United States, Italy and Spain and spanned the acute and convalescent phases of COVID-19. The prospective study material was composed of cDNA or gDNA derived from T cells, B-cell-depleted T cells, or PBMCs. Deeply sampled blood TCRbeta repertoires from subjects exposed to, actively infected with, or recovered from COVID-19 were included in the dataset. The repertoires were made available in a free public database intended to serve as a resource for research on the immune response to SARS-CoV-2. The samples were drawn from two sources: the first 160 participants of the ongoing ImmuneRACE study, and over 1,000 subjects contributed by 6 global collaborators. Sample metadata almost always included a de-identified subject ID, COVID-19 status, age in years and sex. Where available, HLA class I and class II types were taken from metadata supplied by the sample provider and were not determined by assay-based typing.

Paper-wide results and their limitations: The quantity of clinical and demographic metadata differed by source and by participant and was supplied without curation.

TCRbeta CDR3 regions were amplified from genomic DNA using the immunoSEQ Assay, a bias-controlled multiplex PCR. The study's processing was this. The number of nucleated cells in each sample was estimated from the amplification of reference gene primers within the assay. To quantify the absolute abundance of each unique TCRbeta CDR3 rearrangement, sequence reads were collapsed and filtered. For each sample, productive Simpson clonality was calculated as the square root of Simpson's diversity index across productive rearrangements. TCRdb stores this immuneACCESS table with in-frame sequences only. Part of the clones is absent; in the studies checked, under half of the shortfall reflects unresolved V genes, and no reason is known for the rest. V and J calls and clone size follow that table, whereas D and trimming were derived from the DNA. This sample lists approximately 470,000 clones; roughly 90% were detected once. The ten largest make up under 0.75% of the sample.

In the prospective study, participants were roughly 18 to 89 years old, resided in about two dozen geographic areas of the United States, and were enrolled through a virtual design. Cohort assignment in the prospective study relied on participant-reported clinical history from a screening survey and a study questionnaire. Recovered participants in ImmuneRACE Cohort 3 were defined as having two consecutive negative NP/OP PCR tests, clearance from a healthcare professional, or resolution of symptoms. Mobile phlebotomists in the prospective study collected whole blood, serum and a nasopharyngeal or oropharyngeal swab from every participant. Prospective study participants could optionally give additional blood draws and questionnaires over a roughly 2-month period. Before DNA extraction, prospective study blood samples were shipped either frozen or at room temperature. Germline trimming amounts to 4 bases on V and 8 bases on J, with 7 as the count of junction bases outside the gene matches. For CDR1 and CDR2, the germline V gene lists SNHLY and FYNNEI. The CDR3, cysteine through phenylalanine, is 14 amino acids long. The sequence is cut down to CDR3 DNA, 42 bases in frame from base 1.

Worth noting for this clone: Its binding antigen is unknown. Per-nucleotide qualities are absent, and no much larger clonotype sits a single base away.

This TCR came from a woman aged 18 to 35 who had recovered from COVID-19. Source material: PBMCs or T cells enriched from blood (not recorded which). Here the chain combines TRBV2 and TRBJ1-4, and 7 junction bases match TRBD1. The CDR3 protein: CASSAYRGEEKLFF. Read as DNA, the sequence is TGTGCCAGCAGTGCGTACAGGGGAGAAGAAAAACTGTTTTTT. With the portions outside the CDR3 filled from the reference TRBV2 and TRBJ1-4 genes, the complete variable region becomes EPEVTQTPSHQVTQMGQEVILRCVPISNHLYFYWYRQILGQKVEFLVSFYNNEISEKSEIFDDQFSVERPDGSNFTLKIRSTKLEDSAMYFCASSAYRGEEKLFFGSGTQLSVL.